In this sample, the clone carrying this TCR beta chain turned up many times. Its antigen is not identified. A single record per CDR3 protein comes from TCRdb applying MiXCR to the PCR reads. The sample comprises 35,000 or so distinct CDR3 sequences, approximately 19% of which are singletons, and under 1.4% rests with the top ten. These data come from a study of molecular identifiers for immune sequencing clone quantification. Study-wide findings and caveats: In CMV-specific effectors, clones above 20 copies held over 98% of molecules; naive, under 1%.

The V and J ends lost 4 bases and 5 bases respectively, with 19 bases between them. Looked up from germline, CDR1 is ENHRY and CDR2 is SYGVKD. This CDR3 has 16 amino acids. The receptor was isolated from a human donor in good health. Some libraries in this study had Jurkat cell RNA spiked in. Sequencing was done on a sample of naive CD8+ T cells from blood, with Jurkat cell RNA spiked in. Subset denoted: FACS-sorted CD8+CD4-CCR7+CD45RA+ naive T cells. V is TRBV10-3 and J is TRBJ2-3, with a possible D match to TRBD2 (6 bases). The CDR3 nucleotides are TGTGCCATCAGTGGCCCTCCCGGGGGAGTAATAGATACGCAGTATTTT. This sequence encodes CAISGPPGGVIDTQYF.